Presented here are 7 T cell receptor beta chains from one specimen sequenced in a study of blood T cell repertoires in COVID-19 (dated by TCRdb to the early 2020s). The protocol used for the library was the immunoSEQ multiplex PCR assay. Here the immuneACCESS table is served through TCRdb, limited to in-frame sequences with V and J called. Missing clones are a known gap in these copies; in checked studies unresolved V genes cover under half, and the rest lacks a known reason. The sample table contains approximately 250,000 clones; only one count was recorded for around four fifths of them. 5% to 8% of the sample rests with the top ten. Sequencing input: peripheral blood. The receptors were gathered from a woman in her sixties or seventies with active or convalescent COVID-19.

The rearrangement uses TRBV7-8 and TRBJ1-2; TRBD1 agrees at 7 bases. Per germline, CDR1 SGHVS and CDR2 FQNEAQ. V was pared by 5 bases and J by 2 bases, with 11 bases of the junction left unmatched. The CDR3 runs to 16 residues. DNA for the CDR3: TGTGCCAGCAGCCCCAGAAGGGGGCGCGAGAACTATGGCTACACCTTC. As protein: CASSPRRGRENYGYTF.

CDR3 bases: TGCAGCGTCGAGACAGGGGGCCGCCCAGATACGCAGTATTTT. Amino acids: CSVETGGRPDTQYF. The rearrangement joins TRBV29-1 to TRBJ2-3, with 10 bases aligning to TRBD1. V shed 6 bases and J 4 bases; nucleotides not matched to a gene: 7. Germline loops: CDR1 SQVTM, CDR2 ANQGSEA. The CDR3 sequence is 14 residues long.

The genes are TRBV11-3 and TRBJ1-3; TRBD1 matches at 8 bases. The germline CDR1 and CDR2 sequences are SGHNT and YENEEA. Trimming removed 5 bases from V and 2 bases from J; junction bases left unmatched: 8. The CDR3 covers 16 residues. The CDR3 region is CASSRGQGEAGNTIYF. The CDR3 DNA follows: TGTGCCAGCAGCCGAGGACAGGGAGAGGCTGGAAACACCATATATTTT. Combining the CDR3 with reference TRBV11-3 and TRBJ1-3 gives the whole variable domain EAGVVQSPRYKIIEKKQPVAFWCNPISGHNTLYWYLQNLGQGPELLIRYENEEAVDDSQLPKDRFSAERLKGVDSTLKIQPAELGDSAVYLCASSRGQGEAGNTIYFGEGSWLTVV.

V gene TRBV7-6 combines with J gene TRBJ2-3; TRBD2 matches 11 bases. The V segment lost 6 bases and the J segment 5 bases; nucleotides outside the gene matches: 7. The CDR3 has 15 amino acids. Germline CDR1 is SGHVS and CDR2 is FNYEAQ. CDR3 DNA sequence: TGTGCCAGCAGAGAGACTAGCGGGGCAGTAGATACGCAGTATTTT. This codes for CASRETSGAVDTQYF.

Only one count was recorded for this clone. V gene TRBV29-1 combines with J gene TRBJ2-6; possible D gene TRBD1, 5 bases. V was clipped by 1 base and J by 3 bases, with 13 bases between them. The CDR3 loop spans 16 amino acids. The germline V gene encodes CDR1 SQVTM and CDR2 ANQGSEA. The CDR3 DNA reads TGCAGCGTTGAAGGAACAGGCACTCGTGGGGCCAACGTCCTGACTTTC. Its protein is CSVEGTGTRGANVLTF.

This clone was found once. The rearrangement joins TRBV30 to TRBJ1-5, with 12 bases identical to TRBD1. Germline CDR1 and CDR2: GTSNPN and SVGIG (reference sequence). The CDR3 is 13 amino acids. Trimming removed 7 bases from V and 6 bases from J; junction bases left unmatched: 4. In nucleotides, the CDR3 is TGTGCCTCGGGACAGGGGGCAAGTCAGCCCCAGCATTTT. The encoded protein is CASGQGASQPQHF.

The chain couples TRBV27 to TRBJ1-4; the match to TRBD1 covers 10 bases. Germline CDR1 and CDR2: MNHEY and SMNVEV (reference sequence). This CDR3 is 14 amino acids long. Losses at the gene ends were 7 bases for V and 7 bases for J; bases not matched to a gene: 6. This CDR3 reads CASTLTGGGEKLFF. CDR3 sequence (DNA): TGTGCCAGCACTTTGACAGGGGGCGGTGAAAAACTGTTTTTT.